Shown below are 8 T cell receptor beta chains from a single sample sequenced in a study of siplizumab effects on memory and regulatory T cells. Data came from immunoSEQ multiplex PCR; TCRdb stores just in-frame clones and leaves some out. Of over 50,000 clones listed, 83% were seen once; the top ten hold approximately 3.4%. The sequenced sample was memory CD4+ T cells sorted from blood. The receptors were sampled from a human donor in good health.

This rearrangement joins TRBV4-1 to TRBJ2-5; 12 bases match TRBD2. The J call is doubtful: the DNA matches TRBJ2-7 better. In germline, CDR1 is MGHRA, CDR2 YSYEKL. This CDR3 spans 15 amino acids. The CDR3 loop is CASSQGRLAGVEQYF. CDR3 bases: TGCGCCAGCAGCCAAGGCAGACTAGCGGGGGTCGAGCAGTACTTC.

This CDR3 is CASSELAGTDTQYF. The CDR3 coding sequence is TGTGCCAGCAGCGAGCTAGCGGGCACAGATACGCAGTATTTT. This chain joins TRBV9 and TRBJ2-3; 7 positions agree with TRBD2. CDR3 size: 14 residues. CDR1 SGDLS and CDR2 YYNGEE come from the germline V gene. The junction had 2 bases not matched to a gene; V was cut back by 3 bases and J by 1 base.

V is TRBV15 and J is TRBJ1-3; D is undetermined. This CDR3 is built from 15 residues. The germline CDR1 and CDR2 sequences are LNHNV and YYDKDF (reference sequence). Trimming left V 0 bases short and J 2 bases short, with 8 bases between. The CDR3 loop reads CATSRDRAAGNTIYF. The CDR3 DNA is TGTGCCACCAGCAGAGATCGGGCGGCTGGAAACACCATATATTTT.

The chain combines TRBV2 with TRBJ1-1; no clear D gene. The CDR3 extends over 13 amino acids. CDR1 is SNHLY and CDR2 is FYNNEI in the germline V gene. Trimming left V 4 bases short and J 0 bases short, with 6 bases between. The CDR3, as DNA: TGTGCCAGCAGTGGGAGTCTGAACACTGAAGCTTTCTTT. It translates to CASSGSLNTEAFF.

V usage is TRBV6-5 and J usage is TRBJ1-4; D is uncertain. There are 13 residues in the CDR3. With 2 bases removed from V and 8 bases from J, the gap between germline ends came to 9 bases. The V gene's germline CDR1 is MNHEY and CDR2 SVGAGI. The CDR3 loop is CASSYKVGEKLFF. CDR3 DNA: TGTGCCAGCAGTTACAAAGTTGGCGAAAAACTGTTTTTT.

The CDR3 loop is CASSLAQRAYEQYF. CDR3 nucleotides: TGTGCCAGCAGCTTGGCCCAGCGGGCCTACGAGCAGTACTTC. V is TRBV5-4 and J is TRBJ2-7, with D perhaps matching TRBD2 (6 bases). The CDR3 has 14 amino acids. Germline V gives CDR1 SGHNT, CDR2 YYREEE (reference sequence). The ends were cut back, 0 bases at V and 2 bases at J, with 9 bases in the middle.

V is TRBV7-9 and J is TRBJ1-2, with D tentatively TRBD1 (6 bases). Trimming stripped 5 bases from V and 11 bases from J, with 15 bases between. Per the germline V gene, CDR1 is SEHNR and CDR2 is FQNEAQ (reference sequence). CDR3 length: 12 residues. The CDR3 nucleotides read TGTGCCAGCAGCACCAGGGACACAAGATACACCTTC. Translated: CASSTRDTRYTF.

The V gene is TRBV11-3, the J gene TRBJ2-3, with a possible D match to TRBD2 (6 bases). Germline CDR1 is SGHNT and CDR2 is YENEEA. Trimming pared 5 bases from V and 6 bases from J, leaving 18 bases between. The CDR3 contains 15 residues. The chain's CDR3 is CASSDRPGVIDTQYF. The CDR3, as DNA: TGTGCCAGCAGCGACCGACCGGGGGTGATTGATACGCAGTATTTT.